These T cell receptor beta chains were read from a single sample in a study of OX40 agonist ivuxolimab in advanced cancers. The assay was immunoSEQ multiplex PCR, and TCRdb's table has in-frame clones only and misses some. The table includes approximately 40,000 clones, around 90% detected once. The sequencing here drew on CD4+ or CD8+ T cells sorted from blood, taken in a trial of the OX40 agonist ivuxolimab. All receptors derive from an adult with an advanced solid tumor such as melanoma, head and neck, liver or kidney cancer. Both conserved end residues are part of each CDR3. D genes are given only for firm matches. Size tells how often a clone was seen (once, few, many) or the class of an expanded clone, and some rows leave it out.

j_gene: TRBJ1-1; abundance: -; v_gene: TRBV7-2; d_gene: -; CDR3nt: TGTGCCAGCAGCAGAACAGCAGAAGCTTTCTTT; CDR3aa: CASSRTAEAFF
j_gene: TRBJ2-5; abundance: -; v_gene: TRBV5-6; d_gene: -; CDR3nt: TGTGCCAGCAGCCCGGCCCCGGGGCCCTGGAGGGAAGAGACCCAGTACTTC; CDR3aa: CASSPAPGPWREETQYF
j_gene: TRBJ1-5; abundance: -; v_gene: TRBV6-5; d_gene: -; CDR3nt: TGTGCCAGCAGCCTCTGGGCAGGGAATCAGCCCCAGCATTTT; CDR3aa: CASSLWAGNQPQHF
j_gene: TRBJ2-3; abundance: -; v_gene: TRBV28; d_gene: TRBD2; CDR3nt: TGTGCCAGCAGTTTTGTCGGGAGGTTCTGGGCGGGCACAGATACGCAGTATTTT; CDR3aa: CASSFVGRFWAGTDTQYF
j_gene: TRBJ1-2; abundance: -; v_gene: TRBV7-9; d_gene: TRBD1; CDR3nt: TGTGCCAGCAGCTTCCCGACAGGGAGCGGCTACACCTTC; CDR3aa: CASSFPTGSGYTF
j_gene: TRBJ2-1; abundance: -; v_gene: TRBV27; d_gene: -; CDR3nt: TGTGCCAGCAGTGACAGTTTAACCTACAATGAGCAGTTCTTC; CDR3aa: CASSDSLTYNEQFF
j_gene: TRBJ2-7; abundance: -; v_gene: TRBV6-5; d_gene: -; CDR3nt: TGTGCCAGCAGTTTTCGGGTCTCCTACGAGCAGTACTTC; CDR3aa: CASSFRVSYEQYF
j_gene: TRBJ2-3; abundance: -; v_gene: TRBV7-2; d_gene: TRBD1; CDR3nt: TGTGCCAGCTCGGACAGGGCCGGACCAGATACGCAGTATTTT; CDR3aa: CASSDRAGPDTQYF
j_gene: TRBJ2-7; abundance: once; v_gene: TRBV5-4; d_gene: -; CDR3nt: TGTGCCAGCAGCTCTATAACTACCCCCGGGTCACTCTACGAGCAGTACTTC; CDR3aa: CASSSITTPGSLYEQYF
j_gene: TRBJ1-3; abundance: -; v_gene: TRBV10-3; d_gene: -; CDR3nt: TGTGCCATCATCTCTCCTGCAGCAAACACCATATATTTT; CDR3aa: CAIISPAANTIYF
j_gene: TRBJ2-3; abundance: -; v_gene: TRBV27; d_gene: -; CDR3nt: TGTGCCAGCAGTTTAGGGCTTCTCACAGATACGCAGTATTTT; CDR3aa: CASSLGLLTDTQYF
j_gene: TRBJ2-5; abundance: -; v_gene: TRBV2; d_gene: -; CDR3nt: TGTGCCAGCAGTGAAGGGACGCACCAAGAGACCCAGTACTTC; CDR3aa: CASSEGTHQETQYF
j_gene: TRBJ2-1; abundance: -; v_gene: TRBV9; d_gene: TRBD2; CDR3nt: TGTGCCAGCAGCGTAGAAGGACTAGCGGACTACAATGAGCAGTTCTTC; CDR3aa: CASSVEGLADYNEQFF
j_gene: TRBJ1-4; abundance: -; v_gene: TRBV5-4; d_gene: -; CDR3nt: TGTGCCAGCAGCCCCGTCCCGTCGGATGAAAAACTGTTTTTT; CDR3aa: CASSPVPSDEKLFF
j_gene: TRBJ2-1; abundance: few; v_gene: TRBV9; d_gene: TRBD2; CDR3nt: TGTGCCAGCACCCGTGGGGGAGGGGTCGGCAATGAGCAGTTCTTC; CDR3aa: CASTRGGGVGNEQFF
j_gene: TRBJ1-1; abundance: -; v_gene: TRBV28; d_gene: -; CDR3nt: TGTGCCAGCAGCTCCGACCGCAGGGAGAGCACTGAAGCTTTCTTT; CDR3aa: CASSSDRRESTEAFF
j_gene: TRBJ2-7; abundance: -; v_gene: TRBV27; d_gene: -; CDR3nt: TGTGCCAGCAGTTTTGGGCAGGGATACGAGCAGTACTTC; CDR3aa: CASSFGQGYEQYF
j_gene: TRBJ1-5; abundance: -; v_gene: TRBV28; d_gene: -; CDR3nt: TGTGCCAGCAGTGCCACGTCCCTTTATCAGCCCCAGCATTTT; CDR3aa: CASSATSLYQPQHF
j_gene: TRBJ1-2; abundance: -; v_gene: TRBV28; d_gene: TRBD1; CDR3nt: TGTGCCAGCAGTACCTCGACAGGGGGAGATGGCTACACCTTC; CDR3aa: CASSTSTGGDGYTF
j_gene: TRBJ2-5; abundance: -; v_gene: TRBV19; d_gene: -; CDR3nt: TGTGCCAGTAGTATGGGAGGGGGGGAGACCCAGTACTTC; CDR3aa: CASSMGGGETQYF
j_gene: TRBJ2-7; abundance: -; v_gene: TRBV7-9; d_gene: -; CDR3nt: TGTGCCAGCAGCCGGACTGACCGTAGTATTACCTACGAGCAGTACTTC; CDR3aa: CASSRTDRSITYEQYF
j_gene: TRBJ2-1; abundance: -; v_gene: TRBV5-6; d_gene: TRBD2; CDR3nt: TGTGCCAGCAGCTTGGGCGGGAGGGCCCCCCATGAGCAGTTCTTC; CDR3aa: CASSLGGRAPHEQFF
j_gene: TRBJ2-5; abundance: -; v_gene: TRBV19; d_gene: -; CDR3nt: TGTGCCAGTAGTGCCCGGGACGCCAAGAGAACCCAGTACTTC; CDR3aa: CASSARDAKRTQYF
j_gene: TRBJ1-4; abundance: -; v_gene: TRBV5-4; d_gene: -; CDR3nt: TGTGCCAGCAGCCGCTACGCCAGCGTTCAAGAAAAACTGTTTTTT; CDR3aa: CASSRYASVQEKLFF
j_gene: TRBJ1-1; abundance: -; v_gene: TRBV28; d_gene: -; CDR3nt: TGTGCCAGCAGTTTACAGGGGATGAACACTGAAGCTTTCTTT; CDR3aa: CASSLQGMNTEAFF
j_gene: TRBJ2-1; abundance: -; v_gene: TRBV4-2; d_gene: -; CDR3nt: TGTGCCAGCAGCCACAGCTTAACTTGGGAGCAGTTCTTC; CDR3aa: CASSHSLTWEQFF
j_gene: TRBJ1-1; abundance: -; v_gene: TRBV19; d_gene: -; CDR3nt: TGTGCCACCAAAGAGTTGAGGCTGGGGGTTTACACTGAAGCTTTCTTT; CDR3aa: CATKELRLGVYTEAFF
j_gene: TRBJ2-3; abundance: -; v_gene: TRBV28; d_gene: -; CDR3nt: TGTGCCAGCAGTTTCGGCAGATCCACAGATACGCAGTATTTT; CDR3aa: CASSFGRSTDTQYF
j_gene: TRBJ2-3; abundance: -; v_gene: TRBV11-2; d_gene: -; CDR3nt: TGTGCCAGCAGCTTAGTCGGCAGAAGCACAGATACGCAGTATTTT; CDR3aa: CASSLVGRSTDTQYF
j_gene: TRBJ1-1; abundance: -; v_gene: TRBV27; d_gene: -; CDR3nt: TGTGCCAGCAGTTTCGGGGGGAACACTGAAGCTTTCTTT; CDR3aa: CASSFGGNTEAFF
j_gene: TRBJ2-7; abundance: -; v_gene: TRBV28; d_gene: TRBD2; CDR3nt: TGTGCCAGCAGTTTGGGCGGGGGGTCGTACTTC; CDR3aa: CASSLGGGSYF
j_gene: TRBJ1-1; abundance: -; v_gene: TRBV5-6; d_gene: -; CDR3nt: TGTGCCAGCAGCCCGATCGGGAACACTGAAGCTTTCTTT; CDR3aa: CASSPIGNTEAFF
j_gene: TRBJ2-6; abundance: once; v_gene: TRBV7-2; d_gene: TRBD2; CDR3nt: TGTGCCAGCAGCTTGGTAGCGGGAGATCTTGGGGCCAACGTCCTGACTTTC; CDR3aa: CASSLVAGDLGANVLTF
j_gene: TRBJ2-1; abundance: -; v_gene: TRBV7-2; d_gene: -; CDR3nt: TGTGCCAGCAGCTTCCCACAATCCTACAATGAGCAGTTCTTC; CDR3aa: CASSFPQSYNEQFF
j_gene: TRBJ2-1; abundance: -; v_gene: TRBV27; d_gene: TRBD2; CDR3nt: TGTGCCAGCAGCGGACTAGCTCGCAATGAGCAGTTCTTC; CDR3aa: CASSGLARNEQFF
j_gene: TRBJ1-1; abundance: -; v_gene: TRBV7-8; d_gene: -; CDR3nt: TGTGCCAGCAGCTTAATTCCCTCAGGAGACATGAACACTGAAGCTTTCTTT; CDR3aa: CASSLIPSGDMNTEAFF
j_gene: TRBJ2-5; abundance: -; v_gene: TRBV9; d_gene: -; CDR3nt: TGTGCCAGCAGCCTAGACAACACCCAGTACTTC; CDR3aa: CASSLDNTQYF
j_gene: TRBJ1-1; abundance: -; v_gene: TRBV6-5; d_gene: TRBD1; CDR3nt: TGTGCCAGCAGTTACTCCGGGACAGGGCTTGCTGAAGCTTTCTTT; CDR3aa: CASSYSGTGLAEAFF
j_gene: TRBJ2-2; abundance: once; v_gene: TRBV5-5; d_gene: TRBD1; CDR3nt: TGTGCCAGCAGCTCCGACAGGGACCTTAACACCGGGGAGCTGTTTTTT; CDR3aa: CASSSDRDLNTGELFF
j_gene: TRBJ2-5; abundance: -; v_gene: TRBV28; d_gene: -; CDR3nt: TGTGCCAGCAGTCCGAGGGAGACCCAGTACTTC; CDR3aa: CASSPRETQYF
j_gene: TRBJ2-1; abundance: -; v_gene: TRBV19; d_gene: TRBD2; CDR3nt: TGTGCCAGTAGTATTCTAGCGGTATCCTACAATGAGCAGTTCTTC; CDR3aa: CASSILAVSYNEQFF
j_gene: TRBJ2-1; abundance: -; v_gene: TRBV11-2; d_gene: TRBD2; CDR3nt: TGTGCCAGCAGCTCCTCTCCGACTAGCGGGAGAACCTACAATGAGCAGTTCTTC; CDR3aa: CASSSSPTSGRTYNEQFF
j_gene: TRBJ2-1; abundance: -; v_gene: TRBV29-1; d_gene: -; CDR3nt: TGCAGCGCTAAAGGGGCCTCCCCATACAATGAGCAGTTCTTC; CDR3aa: CSAKGASPYNEQFF
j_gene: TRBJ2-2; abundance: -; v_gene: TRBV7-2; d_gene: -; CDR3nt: TGTGCCAGCAGCCTAGAGACATCAGGAACCGGGGAGCTGTTTTTT; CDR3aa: CASSLETSGTGELFF
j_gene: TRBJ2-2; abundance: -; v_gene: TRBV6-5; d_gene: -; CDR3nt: TGTGCCAGCAGTTCAGGGATCTGGAACACCGGGGAGCTGTTTTTT; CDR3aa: CASSSGIWNTGELFF
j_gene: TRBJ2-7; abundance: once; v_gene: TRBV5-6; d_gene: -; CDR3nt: TGTGCCAGCAGCGACAGCTCCCCCTCCTACGAGCAGTACTTC; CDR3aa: CASSDSSPSYEQYF
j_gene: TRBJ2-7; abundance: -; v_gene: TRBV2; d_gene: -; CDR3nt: TGTGCCAGCAGTGAGGAGGGAAACGAGCAGTACTTC; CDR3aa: CASSEEGNEQYF
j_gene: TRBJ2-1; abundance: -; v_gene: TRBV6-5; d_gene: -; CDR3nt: TGTGCCAGCAGTTACGGGGGGGACATTTCCAATGAGCAGTTCTTC; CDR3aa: CASSYGGDISNEQFF